The 32 T cell receptor beta chains reported below all come from one sample, sequenced in a study of blood T cell repertoires in COVID-19. Profiling relied on immunoSEQ multiplex PCR, and the TCRdb table lists in-frame clones only, not all of them. The sample records under 250,000 clones, just under 85% being singletons. Sequencing was done on a sample of PBMCs or T cells enriched from blood (not recorded which). Source of these receptors: a woman in her thirties or forties with acute COVID-19.

The chain employs TRBV5-1 and TRBJ1-1; D perhaps matches TRBD1 (5 bases). The CDR3 loop spans 13 amino acids. Looked up from germline, CDR1 is SGHRS and CDR2 is YFSETQ. V lost 0 bases and J lost 5, with 8 bases in between. CDR3: CASSLGSGTEAFF. As DNA, the CDR3 is TGCGCCAGCAGCTTGGGGTCAGGGACTGAAGCTTTCTTT. The full variable domain, with the rest looked up from reference TRBV5-1 and TRBJ1-1, is KAGVTQTPRYLIKTRGQQVTLSCSPISGHRSVSWYQQTPGQGLQFLFEYFSETQRNKGNFPGRFSGRQFSNSRSEMNVSTLELGDSALYLCASSLGSGTEAFFGQGTRLTVV.

The chain has TRBV5-5 and TRBJ1-6; D is unresolved. Germline V gene sequence: CDR1 SGHKS, CDR2 YYEKEE (reference sequence). The CDR3 consists of 16 residues. V lost 0 bases to trimming and J lost 0 bases, with 7 bases between them. CDR3 DNA: TGTGCCAGCAGCTTGGCGGCGGCCTCCTATAATTCACCCCTCCACTTT. Encoded protein: CASSLAAASYNSPLHF.

The genes are TRBV24-1 and TRBJ2-2; D uncertain. The CDR3 sequence is 17 residues long. The V gene's germline CDR1 is KGHDR and CDR2 SFDVKD. Trimming took off 5 bases at V and 2 bases at J, with 17 bases between the two ends. CDR3 bases: TGTGCCACCAGTGGAGGATTCGGGTTTGCAAACACCGGGGAGCTGTTTTTT. Amino acids: CATSGGFGFANTGELFF.

The chain recombines TRBV5-4 with TRBJ2-5; D not certain. The CDR3 has 12 residues. The germline CDR1 and CDR2 sequences are SGHNT and YYREEE (reference sequence). V was pared by 0 bases and J by 2 bases, with 2 bases between. The CDR3 reads CASSLAQETQYF. In DNA, the CDR3 is TGTGCCAGCAGCTTGGCACAAGAGACCCAGTACTTC.

The V gene is TRBV7-2, the J gene TRBJ1-5; TRBD1 agrees at 7 bases. CDR1 and CDR2 from the germline V gene are SGHTA and FQGNSA. This CDR3 is built from 15 residues. Losses at the gene ends were 0 bases for V and 6 bases for J; bases not matched to a gene: 5. This CDR3 reads CASSLAGQRAQPQHF. The CDR3 region has the DNA TGTGCCAGCAGCTTAGCGGGACAGCGAGCTCAGCCCCAGCATTTT.

Here the CDR3 reads CASSRSTGGGEKLFF. The CDR3, as DNA: TGTGCCAGCAGCCGTTCAACAGGGGGCGGTGAAAAACTGTTTTTT. V and J are TRBV7-9 and TRBJ1-4; 9 nucleotides match TRBD1. Germline V gene data show CDR1 as SEHNR and CDR2 as FQNEAQ (reference sequence). This CDR3 is 15 amino acids long. V trimming: 5 bases; J trimming: 7 bases; junction bases outside the gene matches: 8.

This chain joins TRBV3-1 (or the pseudogene TRBV3-2) and TRBJ2-2, with D possibly TRBD2 on 5 matching bases. The CDR3 is 17 amino acids. Per the germline V gene, CDR1 is LGHDT and CDR2 is YNNKEL (reference sequence). V gave up 1 base and J gave up 3 bases, with 15 bases separating them. In DNA, the CDR3 is TGTGCCAGCAGCCAAGTCCTGAGCGGACGGGACACCGGGGAGCTGTTTTTT. Encoded protein: CASSQVLSGRDTGELFF.

This rearrangement joins TRBV27 to TRBJ1-6; TRBD1 agrees at 9 bases. V lost 5 bases to trimming and J lost 9 bases; unmatched junction nucleotides: 5. CDR1 is MNHEY, CDR2 SMNVEV, per germline (reference sequence). The CDR3 extends over 14 amino acids. The CDR3 coding sequence is TGTGCCAGCAGTCCCCGGGACAGGGCTTCACCCCTCCACTTT. Encoded protein: CASSPRDRASPLHF.

This sequence joins TRBV7-9 and TRBJ2-1, with D possibly matching TRBD2 (5 bases). V dropped 6 bases and J dropped 10 bases, with 19 bases sitting between them. Germline assignment: CDR1 SEHNR and CDR2 FQNEAQ (reference sequence). This CDR3 spans 14 amino acids. The CDR3 sequence: CASSNRRLGGEQFF. The CDR3 DNA reads as TGTGCCAGCAGTAACCGTCGACTGGGCGGGGAGCAGTTCTTC.

The chain recombines TRBV28 with TRBJ1-1, with D possibly being TRBD1 (5 bases). The CDR3 length is 12 residues. Germline loops: CDR1 MDHEN, CDR2 SYDVKM. Trimming cost V 6 bases and J 3 bases, with 8 bases left between them. The CDR3 sequence: CASSPGDTEAFF. In DNA, the CDR3 is TGTGCCAGCAGCCCGGGGGACACTGAAGCTTTCTTT.

The J gene is TRBJ1-1, the V gene TRBV2; D gene uncertain. The length of the CDR3 is 12 residues. The V and J ends lost 5 bases and 2 bases respectively, with 6 bases between them. The germline CDR1 and CDR2 sequences are SNHLY and FYNNEI. CDR3 sequence reads: CASSIFNTEAFF. The CDR3 DNA follows: TGTGCCAGCAGTATCTTTAACACTGAAGCTTTCTTT.

The rearrangement links TRBV5-1 to TRBJ2-1; D is ambiguous. The CDR3 sequence is 15 residues long. Germline lookup yields CDR1 SGHRS and CDR2 YFSETQ. Trimming shortened V by 1 base and J by 6 bases, and 14 bases separated the two germline ends. As DNA, the CDR3 is TGCGCCAGCAGCTTGTGGTCACAAACCGTCAATGAGCAGTTCTTC. Protein: CASSLWSQTVNEQFF.

The CDR3 DNA reads as TGCGCCAGCAGCCGAAGCTGGAACACCGGGGAGCTGTTTTTT. This gives the protein CASSRSWNTGELFF. V usage is TRBV4-1 and J usage is TRBJ2-2; D ambiguous. Deletions cut 4 bases from V and 1 base from J, with 7 bases between. The CDR3 is 14 amino acids. In germline, CDR1 is MGHRA, CDR2 YSYEKL.

This chain joins TRBV5-1 and TRBJ2-2, with D possibly matching TRBD1 (5 bases). This CDR3 region has 12 residues. Deletions cut 4 bases from V and 7 bases from J, with 8 bases between. Germline CDR1 reads SGHRS; CDR2 reads YFSETQ. The CDR3 DNA reads as TGCGCCAGCAGCACCCAGGGCGGGGAGCTGTTTTTT. It translates to CASSTQGGELFF.

V usage is TRBV5-6 and J usage is TRBJ2-1; 7 bases match TRBD2. V lost 1 base to trimming and J lost 2 bases; unmatched junction nucleotides: 6. The CDR3 totals 16 residues. In germline, CDR1 is SGHDT, CDR2 YYEEEE. CDR3 in DNA: TGTGCCAGCAGCTTGAGAAGGACTAGGGCCTACAATGAGCAGTTCTTC. Translated, it gives CASSLRRTRAYNEQFF.

This clone showed up just once. The CDR3 reads CASRSRGTNYGYTF. Here the CDR3 DNA reads TGTGCCAGCAGGTCCAGGGGGACGAACTATGGCTACACCTTC. The chain combines TRBV7-2 with TRBJ1-2; 7 bases are shared with TRBD1. The germline CDR1 and CDR2 sequences are SGHTA and FQGNSA. V lost 6 bases to trimming and J lost 2 bases; unmatched junction nucleotides: 6. The CDR3 contains 14 residues.

This sequence joins TRBV28 and TRBJ2-1; 8 nucleotides agree with TRBD2. Germline-derived CDR1 and CDR2 are MDHEN and SYDVKM. V trimming: 7 bases; J trimming: 8 bases; junction bases outside the gene matches: 10. This CDR3 has 14 residues. CDR3: CASTVRGRSYEQFF. For the CDR3, the DNA is TGTGCCAGCACAGTGCGCGGGAGGAGCTATGAGCAGTTCTTC.

The chain combines TRBV4-2 with TRBJ2-5, with TRBD2 identical over 13 bases. The CDR3 totals 16 residues. Germline lookup yields CDR1 LGHNA and CDR2 YNFKEQ. The V gene end was trimmed by 1 base and the J gene end by 1 base; junction bases not matched to a gene: 0. The CDR3 reads CASSQGTSGSQETQYF. DNA for the CDR3: TGTGCCAGCAGCCAAGGGACTAGCGGGAGCCAAGAGACCCAGTACTTC.

The chain links TRBV5-1 to TRBJ1-3; D is ambiguous. This CDR3 is built from 20 residues. Between the trimmed V and J ends, which lost 1 base and 0 bases, there was a span of 23 bases. From germline, CDR1 is SGHRS and CDR2 YFSETQ. In DNA, the CDR3 is TGCGCCAGCAGCTTGTTCGCGGGCTCATACGCGGGTATCTCTGGAAACACCATATATTTT. Encoded protein: CASSLFAGSYAGISGNTIYF.

CDR3 nucleotide sequence: TGTGCCAGCAGCTCAAGGACACAGAACACTGAAGCTTTCTTT. Its protein product is CASSSRTQNTEAFF. This chain links TRBV11-3 with TRBJ1-1; possible D gene TRBD1, 5 bases. V was shortened by 4 bases and J by 1 base, with 10 bases between the two germline ends. Germline CDR1 SGHNT, CDR2 YENEEA. The CDR3 runs 14 residues.

The chain carries TRBV4-1 and TRBJ2-2, with 9 bases fitting TRBD2. This CDR3 contains 17 residues. V was pared by 1 base and J by 7 bases, with 10 bases of the junction left unmatched. Per germline, CDR1 MGHRA and CDR2 YSYEKL. The CDR3 coding sequence is TGCGCCAGCAGCCAAGGGGTAGCGGGGGCTGATGGCGGGGAGCTGTTTTTT. Translation gives CASSQGVAGADGGELFF.

The genes are TRBV28 and TRBJ2-1, with D possibly being TRBD1 (6 bases). CDR1 MDHEN and CDR2 SYDVKM come from the germline V gene. The CDR3 spans 15 residues. Between the trimmed V and J ends, which lost 7 bases and 4 bases, there was a span of 17 bases. CDR3 loop: CASTRPRDTYNEQFF. The CDR3 region has the DNA TGTGCCAGCACACGACCCCGGGACACGTACAATGAGCAGTTCTTC.

The sample holds one count of this clone. The chain joins TRBV5-4 to TRBJ1-3; 8 bases line up with TRBD1. The germline CDR1 and CDR2 sequences are SGHNT and YYREEE (reference sequence). Trimming took 5 bases from V and 2 from J; bases not matched to a gene: 3. This CDR3 has 14 amino acids. This CDR3 reads CASRQGAPGNTIYF. CDR3 coding DNA: TGTGCCAGCAGGCAGGGGGCTCCTGGAAACACCATATATTTT.

This rearrangement joins TRBV11-2 to TRBJ1-5, with TRBD1 matching over 10 bases. Germline CDR1 reads SGHAT; CDR2 reads FQNNGV. The trim removed 0 bases at V and 15 bases at J, leaving 5 bases unmatched. The CDR3 contains 13 residues. CDR3 region: CASSLDRDRGLHF. In nucleotides, the CDR3 is TGTGCCAGCAGCTTAGATCGGGACAGGGGCTTGCATTTT.

The V gene is TRBV19, the J gene TRBJ2-7; D gene uncertain. Trimming stripped 5 bases from V and 0 bases from J, with 11 bases between. Germline values: CDR1 LNHDA, CDR2 SQIVND (reference sequence). The CDR3 is 14 amino acids. CDR3 residues: CASSPTFSSYEQYF. In DNA form, the CDR3 reads TGTGCCAGTAGTCCCACTTTTAGCTCCTACGAGCAGTACTTC.

V usage is TRBV28 and J usage is TRBJ1-6; a possible D gene is TRBD1 (5 bases). CDR1 MDHEN and CDR2 SYDVKM come from the germline V gene. V was shortened by 11 bases and J by 0 bases, with 14 bases between the two germline ends. The CDR3 is 15 amino acids. The CDR3 is CASKGPSSYNSPLHF. The CDR3 DNA reads TGTGCCTCTAAGGGGCCAAGCTCCTATAATTCACCCCTCCACTTT.

V and J are TRBV6-1 and TRBJ2-7, with D maybe TRBD1 (6 bases). The ends were cut back, 2 bases at V and 12 bases at J, with 23 bases in the middle. This CDR3 spans 15 amino acids. Germline CDR1 reads MNHNS; CDR2 reads SASEGT. This CDR3 reads CASSESPQGTFTWYF. The DNA of the CDR3 is TGTGCCAGCAGTGAATCCCCTCAGGGGACCTTTACGTGGTACTTC.

The chain links TRBV3-1 (or the pseudogene TRBV3-2) to TRBJ1-3; D ambiguous. The germline V gene has CDR1 LGHDT and CDR2 YNNKEL (reference sequence). Trimming cost V 6 bases and J 0 bases, with 6 bases left between them. The CDR3 contains 13 residues. For the CDR3, the DNA is TGTGCCAGCAGACAGCACTCTGGAAACACCATATATTTT. Translated: CASRQHSGNTIYF.

The chain joins TRBV10-1 to TRBJ2-3; 8 positions agree with TRBD1. Germline V lookup: CDR1 WNHNN, CDR2 SYGVQD (reference sequence). The CDR3 has 12 residues. With V trimmed by 9 bases and J by 6 bases, 5 bases remained unmatched. CDR3: CASRRGRDTQYF. The CDR3 DNA follows: TGCGCCAGTCGCAGGGGGCGGGATACGCAGTATTTT.

The V call is TRBV14, the J call TRBJ1-4; 8 bases are shared with TRBD1. J lost 7 bases, V lost 3 bases, and 13 bases had no gene match. The germline gives CDR1 SGHDN, CDR2 FVKESK. This CDR3 region has 17 residues. CDR3 DNA: TGTGCCAGCAGCCACGGACAGGGCCCCGCTTATTCTGAAAAACTGTTTTTT. Translating gives CASSHGQGPAYSEKLFF.

J is TRBJ1-1 and V is TRBV7-2, with 8 bases identical to TRBD1. J gave up 11 bases and V 2 bases, and 10 bases lay outside the gene matches. In germline, CDR1 is SGHTA, CDR2 FQGNSA. This CDR3 is 14 amino acids long. The CDR3 sequence: CASSLTLPGQVAFF. CDR3 in DNA: TGTGCCAGCAGCTTAACTCTTCCGGGACAGGTCGCTTTCTTT. The full variable domain, in which reference TRBV7-2 and TRBJ1-1 provide the parts outside the CDR3, is GAGVSQSPSNKVTEKGKDVELRCDPISGHTALYWYRQSLGQGLEFLIYFQGNSAPDKSGLPSDRFSAERTGGSVSTLTIQRTQQEDSAVYLCASSLTLPGQVAFFGQGTRLTVV.

This clone occurred once. The V and J genes are TRBV14 and TRBJ2-1; D is possibly TRBD1 (6 bases). The CDR3 spans 16 residues. V lost 3 bases, J lost 4 bases, and 16 bases lay in between. Per germline, CDR1 SGHDN and CDR2 FVKESK. The CDR3 DNA reads TGTGCCAGCAGCCAGTGGGTGACAGGAGCTTACAATGAGCAGTTCTTC. It is translated as CASSQWVTGAYNEQFF. The variable domain in full, with the rest retrieved from reference TRBV14 and TRBJ2-1, is EAGVTQFPSHSVIEKGQTVTLRCDPISGHDNLYWYRRVMGKEIKFLLHFVKESKQDESGMPNNRFLAERTGGTYSTLKVQPAELEDSGVYFCASSQWVTGAYNEQFFGPGTRLTVL.